This is a list of T cell receptor beta chains from one sample in a study of cytomegalovirus exposure and HLA in healthy donors. Repertoires were generated with immunoSEQ multiplex PCR, while TCRdb's copy carries only in-frame clones and drops some. Of about 260,000 clones detected, 90% appear once; the ten largest clones hold approximately 3.1%. The sample was PBMCs. Every receptor here comes from a young woman in good health and CMV-seronegative. The CDR3 runs from the conserved cysteine through the conserved F or W. The order of the fields is clone size, CDR3 length, J gene, V gene, D gene, CDR3 DNA, CDR3 protein. D genes are given only for firm matches. Not all rows give a size; the values are once, few, many and, for expanded clones, a class.

size: .
length: 13
J: TRBJ2-3
V: TRBV7-9
D: .
DNA: TGTGCCAGCAGCCCGGTGCTGGCAGATACGCAGTATTTT
CDR3: CASSPVLADTQYF

size: .
length: 14
J: TRBJ2-7
V: TRBV5-6
D: TRBD1
DNA: TGTGCCAGCAGCCCCGACAGGGACATATACGAGCAGTACTTC
CDR3: CASSPDRDIYEQYF

size: .
length: 10
J: TRBJ2-1
V: TRBV29-1
D: .
DNA: TGCAGCGTTGTTTGGAATGAGCAGTTCTTC
CDR3: CSVVWNEQFF

size: few
length: 19
J: TRBJ1-5
V: TRBV12-5
D: TRBD1
DNA: TGTGCTAGTGGTTTAGACAACAGGGGAGTGATAGTGGGCAATCAGCCCCAGCATTTT
CDR3: CASGLDNRGVIVGNQPQHF

size: .
length: 15
J: TRBJ2-5
V: TRBV5-8
D: .
DNA: TGTGCCAGCAGCTTTCGGCAGGGTGGTTCAGAGACCCAGTACTTC
CDR3: CASSFRQGGSETQYF

size: once
length: 18
J: TRBJ1-5
V: TRBV28
D: TRBD1
DNA: TGTGCCAGCAGTCCCATTTCGTGGGACAGCAAAGTCAATCAGCCCCAGCATTTT
CDR3: CASSPISWDSKVNQPQHF

size: .
length: 15
J: TRBJ2-7
V: TRBV6-5
D: .
DNA: TGTGCCAGCAGTTACTCCCAGGGGCGCCCCTACGAGCAGTACTTC
CDR3: CASSYSQGRPYEQYF

size: .
length: 16
J: TRBJ2-2
V: TRBV5-4
D: TRBD1
DNA: TGTGCCAGCAGCCCCCGTGCGACAGGGGATACCGGGGAGCTGTTTTTT
CDR3: CASSPRATGDTGELFF

size: .
length: 15
J: TRBJ2-7
V: TRBV27
D: TRBD1
DNA: TGTGCCAGCAGGCTGAGCCCGGGACAGGGCTACGAGCAGTACTTC
CDR3: CASRLSPGQGYEQYF

size: .
length: 16
J: TRBJ2-5
V: TRBV2
D: TRBD2
DNA: TGTGCCAGCAGTGAAGCGAGGCGGGAGGGCCGGGAGACCCAGTACTTC
CDR3: CASSEARREGRETQYF

size: .
length: 16
J: TRBJ2-2
V: TRBV5-1
D: .
DNA: TGCGCCAGCAGCTTGGTCCCGGGGGCGAAAACCGGGGAGCTGTTTTTT
CDR3: CASSLVPGAKTGELFF

size: .
length: 12
J: TRBJ1-5
V: TRBV7-9
D: .
DNA: TGTGCCAGCAGAGGGAACGATCAGCCCCAGCATTTT
CDR3: CASRGNDQPQHF

size: .
length: 19
J: TRBJ2-2
V: TRBV4-3
D: TRBD2
DNA: TGCGCCAGCAGCCAAGGAGTTAGGGGACTAGCGGGGAATACCGGGGAGCTGTTTTTT
CDR3: CASSQGVRGLAGNTGELFF

size: .
length: 14
J: TRBJ2-3
V: TRBV2
D: TRBD2
DNA: TGTGCCAGCAGTGATAGCGGGGTAGTGGATACGCAGTATTTT
CDR3: CASSDSGVVDTQYF

size: .
length: 18
J: TRBJ2-1
V: TRBV9
D: .
DNA: TGTGCCAGCAGCGACCCCCGGATCTCGGAAGGTGACTACAATGAGCAGTTCTTC
CDR3: CASSDPRISEGDYNEQFF

size: .
length: 13
J: TRBJ2-5
V: TRBV7-6
D: .
DNA: TGTGCCAGCAGCTTAGACAGAAAAGAGACCCAGTACTTC
CDR3: CASSLDRKETQYF

size: .
length: 15
J: TRBJ2-1
V: TRBV9
D: .
DNA: TGTGCCAGCAGCGTAGGGCTGGGCTCCTACAATGAGCAGTTCTTC
CDR3: CASSVGLGSYNEQFF

size: .
length: 14
J: TRBJ2-3
V: TRBV7-6
D: .
DNA: TGTGCCAGCAGCTTAGGCCTAGGGGAGGATACGCAGTATTTT
CDR3: CASSLGLGEDTQYF

size: .
length: 14
J: TRBJ2-5
V: TRBV4-1
D: TRBD1
DNA: TGCGCCAGCAGCCAAGGACAGGGTCGAGAGACCCAGTACTTC
CDR3: CASSQGQGRETQYF

size: .
length: 15
J: TRBJ1-2
V: TRBV28
D: TRBD1
DNA: TGTGCCAGCAGTCAGGACAGGGAAGTATACGATGGCTACACCTTC
CDR3: CASSQDREVYDGYTF

size: .
length: 13
J: TRBJ2-3
V: TRBV6-5
D: .
DNA: TGTGCCAGCAGTTACACACAGCGCGATACGCAGTATTTT
CDR3: CASSYTQRDTQYF

size: .
length: 14
J: TRBJ2-7
V: TRBV27
D: .
DNA: TGTGCCAGCAGTCTCAGGGGGGAGCCCTACGAGCAGTACTTC
CDR3: CASSLRGEPYEQYF

size: once
length: 16
J: TRBJ2-5
V: TRBV11-1
D: .
DNA: TGTGCCAGCAGCTTAGGTGGTTCGGCACTTCAAGAGACCCAGTACTTC
CDR3: CASSLGGSALQETQYF

size: .
length: 14
J: TRBJ2-7
V: TRBV28
D: TRBD1
DNA: TGTGCCAGCAGGCGGACAGGGCCCTCCTACGAGCAGTACTTC
CDR3: CASRRTGPSYEQYF